Listed below are T cell receptor beta chains from one sample, sequenced in a study of blood T cells in healthy people across ages. TCRdb ran MiXCR on the 5' RACE reads and lists one entry per CDR3 protein. The sample has about 1.6 million distinct CDR3 sequences; 30% to 35% are singletons. What was sequenced was blood. These receptors were collected from a woman between 25 and 40 years old in good health. CDR3s include the opening cysteine and the closing phenylalanine or tryptophan. D genes are given only for firm matches. Not all rows give a size; the values are once, few, many and, for expanded clones, a class.

size | J | V | D | CDR3 | DNA
. | TRBJ1-4 | TRBV4-1 | TRBD1 | CASSHGWGQFNEKLFF | TGCGCCAGCAGCCATGGATGGGGACAGTTTAATGAAAAACTGTTTTTT
. | TRBJ1-2 | TRBV3-1 | . | CASSQTFSRVSYGYTF | TGTGCCAGCAGTCAAACTTTCTCCAGGGTTTCCTATGGCTACACCTTC
. | TRBJ1-5 | TRBV4-1 | . | CASSQGMNSNQPQHF | TGCGCCAGCAGCCAAGGAATGAATAGCAATCAGCCCCAGCATTTT
few | TRBJ2-3 | TRBV27 | TRBD2 | CASTIAGLSTDTQYF | TGTGCCAGTACGATAGCGGGGCTAAGCACAGATACGCAGTATTTT
many | TRBJ2-7 | TRBV5-1 | . | CASSLGADYEQYF | TGCGCCAGCAGCTTGGGAGCGGATTACGAGCAGTACTTC
many | TRBJ1-2 | TRBV4-1 | TRBD1 | CASSLGQARGYGYTF | TGCGCCAGCAGCCTGGGACAGGCGCGGGGGTATGGCTACACCTTC
few | TRBJ2-7 | TRBV4-1 | . | CASSQPPGKHEQYF | TGCGCCAGCAGCCAACCCCCCGGGAAACACGAGCAGTACTTC
few | TRBJ1-2 | TRBV27 | TRBD1 | CASRDRGESHGYTF | TGTGCCAGCAGGGACAGGGGGGAGAGCCATGGCTACACCTTC
few | TRBJ1-1 | TRBV6-1 | . | CASKRTALMNTEAFF | TGTGCCAGCAAAAGGACAGCACTTATGAACACTGAAGCTTTCTTT
few | TRBJ2-5 | TRBV7-8 | . | CASSLFPETQYF | TGTGCCAGCAGCTTATTTCCAGAGACCCAGTACTTC
few | TRBJ2-5 | TRBV20-1 | . | CSARAEKQGYQETQYF | TGCAGTGCTAGAGCGGAGAAGCAGGGTTACCAAGAGACCCAGTACTTC
. | TRBJ2-1 | TRBV13 | TRBD2 | CASSREGFNEQFF | TGTGCCAGCAGCAGGGAGGGCTTCAATGAGCAGTTCTTC
. | TRBJ2-5 | TRBV18 | TRBD2 | CASSPRLSSGGAIETQYF | TGTGCCAGCTCACCCCGGTTGTCCAGCGGGGGGGCCATAGAGACCCAGTACTTC
few | TRBJ2-5 | TRBV11-2 | . | CASSLRRDIQTQYF | TGTGCCAGCAGCTTACGTCGGGACATACAGACCCAGTACTTC
. | TRBJ2-7 | TRBV20-1 | TRBD2 | CSARDNSVLAGGSEQYF | TGCAGTGCTAGAGATAACTCTGTACTAGCGGGGGGGAGCGAGCAGTACTTC
. | TRBJ1-1 | TRBV5-4 | . | CASSAPGRKNTEAFF | TGTGCCAGCAGCGCACCGGGACGGAAGAACACTGAAGCTTTCTTT
few | TRBJ1-2 | TRBV4-1 | . | CASSQMAINYGYTF | TGCGCCAGCAGCCAAATGGCGATTAACTATGGCTACACCTTC
few | TRBJ2-2 | TRBV12-3/TRBV12-4 | . | CASSPSYRGDAGELFF | TGTGCCAGCAGTCCCTCGTATAGGGGTGATGCCGGGGAGCTGTTTTTT
. | TRBJ2-5 | TRBV28 | TRBD2 | CASRPTSAETQYF | TGTGCCAGCAGACCCACTAGCGCCGAGACCCAGTACTTC
once | TRBJ2-5 | TRBV5-4 | . | CASGLAATQGETQYF | TGTGCCAGCGGCTTGGCCGCCACCCAAGGAGAGACCCAGTACTTC
. | TRBJ1-1 | TRBV4-1 | . | CASSQGEQGNTEAFF | TGCGCCAGCAGCCAAGGCGAACAGGGAAACACTGAAGCTTTCTTT
. | TRBJ2-1 | TRBV6-6 | TRBD1 | CASRGQKQFF | TGTGCCAGCAGGGGACAGAAGCAGTTCTTC
. | TRBJ2-7 | TRBV20-1 | . | CSARPGQILAETCEQYF | TGCAGTGCGCGACCGGGACAGATACTAGCGGAAACCTGCGAGCAGTACTTC
. | TRBJ2-1 | TRBV5-1 | TRBD2 | CASSSLAGNYNEQFF | TGCGCCAGCAGCTCCCTAGCGGGGAACTACAATGAGCAGTTCTTC
. | TRBJ2-2 | TRBV10-3 | . | CAISTTGELFF | TGTGCCATCAGCACCACCGGGGAGCTGTTTTTT
few | TRBJ2-7 | TRBV5-5 | . | CASSRQPAYEQYF | TGTGCCAGCAGCAGACAGCCTGCCTACGAGCAGTACTTC
. | TRBJ2-7 | TRBV3-1 | . | CASSRTDPAYEQYF | TGTGCCAGCAGCCGAACCGACCCGGCCTACGAGCAGTACTTC
. | TRBJ2-1 | TRBV11-1 | TRBD1 | CASSLSRQGDEQFF | TGTGCCAGCAGCTTATCTCGACAGGGCGATGAGCAGTTCTTC
. | TRBJ2-7 | TRBV10-3 | . | CAISDPLRGAYEQYF | TGTGCCATCAGTGACCCTTTACGGGGGGCATACGAGCAGTACTTC
few | TRBJ2-1 | TRBV27 | TRBD2 | CASTPWGGYEQFF | TGTGCCAGCACACCCTGGGGGGGGTATGAGCAGTTCTTC
many | TRBJ2-5 | TRBV4-1 | TRBD1 | CASSQDPGQQETQYF | TGCGCCAGCAGCCAAGACCCGGGACAGCAAGAGACCCAGTACTTC
. | TRBJ2-5 | TRBV3-1 | TRBD2 | CASSRPGTSGQETQYF | TGTGCCAGCAGCCGACCCGGGACTAGCGGCCAAGAGACCCAGTACTTC
many | TRBJ2-7 | TRBV4-1 | . | CASSQGQRDEQYF | TGCGCCAGCAGCCAGGGCCAACGGGACGAGCAGTACTTC
few | TRBJ2-3 | TRBV20-1 | TRBD2 | CSASPLSGIDTQYF | TGCAGTGCGTCCCCCCTGAGCGGGATAGATACGCAGTATTTT
. | TRBJ2-3 | TRBV9 | . | CASSVVEGTDTQYF | TGTGCCAGCAGCGTAGTGGAGGGGACAGATACGCAGTATTTT
. | TRBJ1-5 | TRBV7-6 | TRBD1 | CASSSRGHNQPQHF | TGTGCCAGCAGCTCCAGGGGGCACAATCAGCCCCAGCATTTT
few | TRBJ1-5 | TRBV28 | TRBD1 | CASTREQGAQPQHF | TGTGCCAGCACCAGAGAACAGGGGGCCCAGCCCCAGCATTTT
few | TRBJ2-1 | TRBV7-2 | TRBD2 | CANSLVAGGGNEQFF | TGTGCCAACAGCTTAGTAGCGGGAGGAGGCAATGAGCAGTTCTTC
once | TRBJ2-3 | TRBV20-1 | . | CSAWGGHSTDTQYF | TGCAGTGCTTGGGGGGGCCATAGCACAGATACGCAGTATTTT
. | TRBJ2-7 | TRBV6-1 | TRBD1 | CASSEPGQGHEQYF | TGTGCCAGCAGCGAACCGGGACAGGGGCACGAGCAGTACTTC
. | TRBJ2-2 | TRBV29-1 | . | CSVDRGRDTGELFF | TGCAGCGTTGACAGGGGTAGGGACACCGGGGAGCTGTTTTTT
many | TRBJ2-1 | TRBV24-1 | TRBD1 | CATSDPTGLNEQFF | TGTGCCACCAGTGATCCGACAGGGTTGAATGAGCAGTTCTTC
few | TRBJ1-1 | TRBV10-3 | TRBD1 | CAIRGRQGETEAFF | TGTGCCATCAGGGGAAGACAGGGGGAGACTGAAGCTTTCTTT
few | TRBJ1-1 | TRBV12-3/TRBV12-4 | . | CASNRRGTEAFF | TGTGCCAGCAACCGGCGGGGAACTGAAGCTTTCTTT
. | TRBJ2-7 | TRBV5-4 | TRBD2 | CASSSASGDTYEQYF | TGTGCCAGCAGCTCCGCGAGCGGGGATACCTACGAGCAGTACTTC
many | TRBJ2-1 | TRBV7-9 | . | CASSLRDSLTHEQFF | TGTGCCAGCAGCCTCCGGGACTCTCTAACACATGAGCAGTTCTTC
. | TRBJ2-5 | TRBV20-1 | TRBD1 | CSARGDRVRRETQYF | TGCAGTGCTAGAGGGGACAGGGTGCGACGGGAGACCCAGTACTTC
. | TRBJ1-1 | TRBV30 | . | CAWSRFVGGTEAFF | TGTGCCTGGAGTCGGTTCGTGGGAGGCACTGAAGCTTTCTTT
many | TRBJ2-7 | TRBV15 | . | CATSRERAAGHSYEQYF | TGTGCCACCAGCAGAGAAAGGGCAGCGGGACATTCCTACGAGCAGTACTTC
. | TRBJ2-3 | TRBV6-5 | . | CASSLASLLYF | TGTGCCAGCAGTCTAGCGAGCCTTTTGTATTTT